This entry lists 27 T cell receptor beta chains sequenced from one sample in a study of blood T cell repertoires in COVID-19. Produced via immunoSEQ multiplex PCR; TCRdb's table is partial and in-frame only. Among over 150,000 clones listed, 80% to 90% were seen once. Sequencing was performed on peripheral blood. These receptors all come from a man aged 45-65 years with active or convalescent COVID-19.

The chain links TRBV12-3 or TRBV12-4 to TRBJ1-2; 7 bases match TRBD1. V gave up 5 bases and J gave up 8 bases; unmatched junction bases: 5. This CDR3 region has 12 residues. The DNA of the CDR3 is TGTGCCAGCAGTACGGACAGGTGGGGCTACACCTTC. Amino acid sequence: CASSTDRWGYTF.

The rearrangement joins TRBV19 to TRBJ1-2; 7 nucleotides align to TRBD1. CDR1 is LNHDA and CDR2 is SQIVND in the germline V gene (reference sequence). This CDR3 comprises 15 residues. The V segment lost 6 bases and the J segment 1 base; nucleotides outside the gene matches: 8. In DNA form, the CDR3 reads TGTGCCAGTAGCATCCTCGGGACAGTTAACTATGGCTACACCTTC. It translates to CASSILGTVNYGYTF.

V gene TRBV10-2 combines with J gene TRBJ2-5; TRBD2 matches at 12 bases. Germline V gene data show CDR1 as WSHSY and CDR2 as SAAADI. V gave up 0 bases and J gave up 4 bases; unmatched junction bases: 0. This CDR3 region has 15 residues. The CDR3 region is CASSESTSGGETQYF. DNA of the CDR3: TGCGCCAGCAGTGAGTCGACTAGCGGGGGAGAGACCCAGTACTTC.

V and J are TRBV5-1 and TRBJ1-1; D call uncertain. V shed 4 bases and J shed 1 base, with 11 bases lying between them. The CDR3 consists of 14 residues. Germline V gene data show CDR1 as SGHRS and CDR2 as YFSETQ. CDR3 amino acids: CASSTTPANTEAFF. The CDR3 DNA follows: TGCGCCAGCAGCACGACTCCAGCGAACACTGAAGCTTTCTTT.

This chain links TRBV6-5 with TRBJ1-2; tentative D call: TRBD1 (5 bases). Germline V CDR1 and CDR2: MNHEY, SVGAGI. The CDR3 totals 14 residues. The V end lost 2 bases, the J end lost 7 bases, and 14 bases lay between the germline ends. CDR3 bases: TGTGCCAGCAGTTACGTCAGGTTGGGGGGTGGCTACACCTTC. Residues: CASSYVRLGGGYTF.

The table lists this clone with a count of one. This chain uses TRBV12-3 or TRBV12-4 with TRBJ2-1; maybe TRBD2 (5 bases). Trimming removed 3 bases at V and 5 bases at J, with 8 bases between. The CDR3 consists of 13 residues. CDR3 sequence: CASSFVSDNEQFF. The CDR3 DNA reads TGTGCCAGCAGTTTTGTTAGCGACAATGAGCAGTTCTTC.

The rearrangement joins TRBV14 to TRBJ2-5; no clear D. With 0 bases removed from V and 4 bases from J, the gap between germline ends came to 6 bases. The CDR3 covers 13 residues. Per germline, CDR1 SGHDN and CDR2 FVKESK. The CDR3 loop reads CASSQDLSETQYF. The DNA of the CDR3 is TGTGCCAGCAGCCAAGACCTATCAGAGACCCAGTACTTC.

This clone was seen just once. V gene TRBV5-1 combines with J gene TRBJ1-1, with TRBD1 as a possible D gene (6 bases). Per the germline V gene, CDR1 is SGHRS and CDR2 is YFSETQ. The CDR3 totals 16 residues. The germline V and J ends were trimmed by 2 bases and 5 bases, with 19 bases remaining between them. CDR3 sequence: CASSLAQDSFETEAFF. The CDR3 DNA sequence: TGCGCCAGCAGCTTAGCCCAGGACAGTTTCGAAACTGAAGCTTTCTTT.

This chain connects TRBV7-9 to TRBJ2-4, with D perhaps TRBD1 (7 bases). Trimming removed 4 bases at V and 7 bases at J, with 14 bases between. The CDR3 consists of 14 residues. Germline assignment: CDR1 SEHNR and CDR2 FQNEAQ (reference sequence). CDR3: CASSSFRGANIQYF. CDR3 nucleotide sequence: TGTGCCAGCAGCTCCTTCAGGGGGGCGAACATTCAGTACTTC. Full variable domain (missing parts from reference TRBV7-9 and TRBJ2-4): DTGVSQNPRHKITKRGQNVTFRCDPISEHNRLYWYRQTLGQGPEFLTYFQNEAQLEKSRLLSDRFSAERPKGSFSTLEIQRTEQGDSAMYLCASSSFRGANIQYFGAGTRLSVL.

The CDR3 nucleotides read TGTGCCAGCAGCGCCCGGCTGGAGGGAGCTGGAAACACCATATATTTT. Translation gives CASSARLEGAGNTIYF. V gene TRBV11-2 combines with J gene TRBJ1-3, with D unclear. V dropped 5 bases and J dropped 2 bases, with 16 bases sitting between them. CDR1 is SGHAT and CDR2 is FQNNGV in the germline V gene. CDR3 length: 16 residues.

The chain uses TRBV19 and TRBJ2-1, with D possibly TRBD1 on 6 matching bases. From germline, CDR1 is LNHDA and CDR2 SQIVND (reference sequence). The CDR3 is made up of 15 amino acids. The V and J ends lost 7 bases and 0 bases respectively, with 13 bases between them. This CDR3 is CASMAEDSSYNEQFF. The DNA of the CDR3 is TGTGCCAGTATGGCCGAGGACAGCTCCTACAATGAGCAGTTCTTC.

J is TRBJ1-1 and V is TRBV3-1 (or the pseudogene TRBV3-2); D may be TRBD1 (5 bases). The CDR3 spans 14 residues. Per the germline V gene, CDR1 is LGHDT and CDR2 is YNNKEL (reference sequence). Trimming left V 3 bases short and J 1 base short, with 9 bases between. The CDR3 DNA follows: TGTGCCAGCAGCCACCCCCAGGGGAACACTGAAGCTTTCTTT. Amino acid sequence: CASSHPQGNTEAFF.

The genes are TRBV30 and TRBJ1-6; tentatively, D is TRBD1 (6 bases). With 1 base removed from V and 4 bases from J, the gap between germline ends came to 8 bases. CDR3 length: 14 amino acids. From germline, CDR1 is GTSNPN and CDR2 SVGIG (reference sequence). The CDR3 protein is CAWSDTGYNSPLHF. In DNA form, the CDR3 reads TGTGCCTGGAGTGACACAGGGTATAATTCACCCCTCCACTTT. The full variable domain, its missing parts supplied by reference TRBV30 and TRBJ1-6, is SQTIHQWPATLVQPVGSPLSLECTVEGTSNPNLYWYRQAAGRGLQLLFYSVGIGQISSEVPQNLSASRPQDRQFILSSKKLLLSDSGFYLCAWSDTGYNSPLHFGNGTRLTVT.

The V and J genes are TRBV7-3 and TRBJ1-1; D might be TRBD1 (6 bases). The CDR3 is 16 amino acids. Germline V gives CDR1 SGHTA, CDR2 FQGTGA. V gave up 3 bases and J gave up 3 bases, with 17 bases separating them. The CDR3 reads CASSFSAGDRYTEAFF. CDR3 in DNA: TGTGCCAGCAGCTTTAGCGCAGGGGATAGGTACACTGAAGCTTTCTTT.

The chain combines TRBV7-9 with TRBJ1-5, with 10 bases aligning to TRBD1. The CDR3 has 16 amino acids. Germline trimming cut 4 bases from V and 12 bases from J; bases unmatched to any gene: 15. The germline V gene encodes CDR1 SEHNR and CDR2 FQNEAQ (reference sequence). CDR3 in DNA: TGTGCCAGCAGCTCAACAACGGGACAGGGGTCGACAGTCCAGCATTTT. This translates into CASSSTTGQGSTVQHF.

The DNA for the CDR3 is TGCAGCGTTGAAGTTCTAGCGAGGGAGACCCAGTACTTC. Protein sequence: CSVEVLARETQYF. This sequence joins TRBV29-1 and TRBJ2-5; TRBD2 is a possible D gene (6 bases). CDR3 length equals 13 residues. Trimming took off 1 base at V and 5 bases at J, with 11 bases between the two ends. Per germline, CDR1 SQVTM and CDR2 ANQGSEA.

The genes are TRBV29-1 and TRBJ1-2, with D unclear. Germline V CDR1 and CDR2: SQVTM, ANQGSEA. Trimming left V 1 base short and J 4 bases short, with 13 bases between. The CDR3 is made up of 14 amino acids. CDR3 bases: TGCAGCGTTGAAGGAGGGTGGGCAGTCTATGGCTACACCTTC. Amino acid sequence: CSVEGGWAVYGYTF.

J is TRBJ1-4 and V is TRBV2; D is perhaps TRBD1 (5 bases). This CDR3 comprises 12 residues. CDR1 SNHLY and CDR2 FYNNEI come from the germline V gene. V was trimmed by 8 bases and J by 8 bases, leaving 12 bases between them. The DNA for the CDR3 is TGTGCCAGCGACCAGGGTCGAGAAAAACTGTTTTTT. This codes for CASDQGREKLFF.

In its sample, this clone was seen a few times. The chain joins TRBV7-9 to TRBJ2-7, with TRBD1 matching 7 bases. This CDR3 is 15 amino acids long. CDR1 and CDR2 (germline): SEHNR, FQNEAQ (reference sequence). V shed 4 bases, J shed 5 bases, and the junction held 11 bases outside the gene matches. The CDR3 spells CASSSLTGMVDEQYF. CDR3 in DNA: TGTGCCAGCAGCTCGTTGACAGGGATGGTTGACGAGCAGTACTTC.

The chain carries TRBV21-1 and TRBJ2-7; TRBD1, the D gene given by the table, was not confirmed from the DNA. TRBV21-1 constitutes a pseudogene. The CDR3 has 16 amino acids. This CDR3 reads CASSIRTLEYSYEQYF. CDR3 DNA: TGTGCCAGCAGTATCAGGACACTTGAATATTCCTACGAGCAGTACTTC.

The sample holds one count of this clone. The J gene is TRBJ1-6, the V gene TRBV14; D is unclear. V lost 1 base and J 7 bases, leaving 8 bases between the germline ends. Germline loops: CDR1 SGHDN, CDR2 FVKESK. The CDR3 extends over 14 amino acids. In DNA, the CDR3 is TGTGCCAGCAGCCAAGGTTCGGGGAATTCACCCCTCCACTTT. It encodes CASSQGSGNSPLHF. Together with reference TRBV14 and TRBJ1-6, the CDR3 gives the full variable domain: EAGVTQFPSHSVIEKGQTVTLRCDPISGHDNLYWYRRVMGKEIKFLLHFVKESKQDESGMPNNRFLAERTGGTYSTLKVQPAELEDSGVYFCASSQGSGNSPLHFGNGTRLTVT.

The CDR3 reads CATSDFSLNYGYTF. Written as DNA, the CDR3 is TGTGCCACCAGTGATTTTTCCCTGAACTATGGCTACACCTTC. The chain uses TRBV24-1 and TRBJ1-2; D gene ambiguous. The V end lost 1 base, the J end lost 2 bases, and 7 bases lay between the germline ends. This CDR3 region has 14 residues. Germline V lookup: CDR1 KGHDR, CDR2 SFDVKD.

The chain links TRBV7-2 to TRBJ1-1, with 7 nucleotides matching TRBD1. The CDR3 is 16 residues long. Germline CDR1 SGHTA, CDR2 FQGNSA. Trimming cost V 3 bases and J 0 bases; bases outside gene matches: 7. Here the CDR3 DNA reads TGTGCCAGCAGCTTCGGCATACAGGGGATGAACACTGAAGCTTTCTTT. It translates to CASSFGIQGMNTEAFF.

This chain connects TRBV18 to TRBJ1-1; D gene unclear. The V gene lost 5 bases and the J gene lost 1 base, with 8 bases spanning the gap. This CDR3 has 13 amino acids. In germline, CDR1 is KGHSH, CDR2 LQKENI. Written as DNA, the CDR3 is TGTGCCAGCTCATCGGGAGAGAACACTGAAGCTTTCTTT. Translated, it gives CASSSGENTEAFF.

The sample holds one count of this clone. The genes are TRBV12-3 or TRBV12-4 and TRBJ1-2; D perhaps matches TRBD1 (6 bases). V was clipped by 7 bases and J by 6 bases, with 12 bases between them. The CDR3 consists of 12 residues. The CDR3 DNA follows: TGTGCCAGCAAACGCAACAGGGATGGCTACACCTTC. Its translation: CASKRNRDGYTF.

This clone is a singleton in its sample. This chain uses TRBV6-4 with TRBJ2-5, with TRBD2 identical over 13 bases. CDR1 is MRHNA, CDR2 SNTAGT, per germline. V was pared by 4 bases and J by 5 bases, with 13 bases of the junction left unmatched. This CDR3 spans 18 amino acids. CDR3 coding DNA: TGTGCCAGCAGTGGGGGCAGGACTAGCGGGAGACCTATCGAGACCCAGTACTTC. It encodes CASSGGRTSGRPIETQYF.

The sample holds one count of this clone. The chain couples TRBV30 to TRBJ1-2, with D perhaps matching TRBD1 (6 bases). CDR1 is GTSNPN and CDR2 is SVGIG in the germline V gene (reference sequence). The CDR3 is 12 amino acids. Trimming removed 0 bases at V and 8 bases at J, with 10 bases between. As DNA, the CDR3 is TGTGCCTGGAGTGTACTGGGGGCGGGCTACACCTTC. It yields the protein CAWSVLGAGYTF.